This TCR beta chain was retrieved from a study of Graves' ophthalmopathy and Graves' hyperthyroidism. Study information: Ophthalmopathy absent within 18 months of follow-up marked hyperthyroidism as stable.

This CDR3 is built from 14 residues. With 5 bases removed from V and 3 bases from J, the gap between germline ends came to 14 bases. Germline V gene lookup returns CDR1 SGHTA and CDR2 FQGNSA. RNA transcripts yielded amplified TCR beta CDR3 regions. Investigators did first-round RT-PCR with HTBI primers, then second-round multiplex PCR. One entry per CDR3 protein results from TCRdb running MiXCR on the multiplex PCR reads. The table records over a million distinct CDR3 sequences, less than 45% of them present only once. Of note for this clonotype: The conserved closing phenylalanine or tryptophan is absent in this CDR3, likely reflecting a read error.

Sequences were obtained from peripheral blood or thyroid tissue (not recorded which). This receptor was taken from an adult man with Graves' hyperthyroidism. The rearrangement uses TRBV7-2 and TRBJ2-7, with D hard to call. The DNA of the CDR3 is TGTGCCAGCAGCCCGATGGCCAACAGCTACGAGCAGTACTCC. Its translation: CASSPMANSYEQYS.